This T cell receptor beta chain was profiled in a study of blood T cells in healthy people across ages. For the second PCR, which ran for about 7 to 11 cycles, a sample-barcoded 5' primer and a J-beta primer mix were used. TCRdb processed the 5' RACE reads anew with MiXCR; each CDR3 protein has one entry. The sample has roughly 1,100,000 distinct CDR3 sequences, approximately 25% seen once; the top ten hold around 0.7%. The germline CDR1 and CDR2 sequences are MDHEN and SYDVKM. CDR3 length: 14 residues. Deletions cut 2 bases from V and 2 bases from J, with 10 bases between. Each sample yielded at least 6.5 million isolated PBMCs. These same data were also listed under a study on T cells of mothers and their children. This second report adds: The people who donated were three healthy Caucasian mothers and their six children. The shaping of TCR recombination output by thymic selection is similar in related and unrelated pairs.

This TCR came from a girl aged 2 to 10 in good health. Source material: blood. The V call is TRBV28, the J call TRBJ2-7; tentative D call: TRBD1 (5 bases). The CDR3, as DNA: TGTGCCAGCAGTTTACCCAGGGCCCCCTACGAGCAGTACTTC. It translates to CASSLPRAPYEQYF.